The 32 T cell receptor beta chains presented below share a single source sample, sequenced in a study of blood T cells in healthy people across ages. A second PCR of 7 to 11 cycles used a sample-barcoded 5' primer and a J-beta primer mix. TCRdb independently ran MiXCR on the 5' RACE reads; one entry per CDR3 protein. The sample shows fewer than 1,000,000 distinct CDR3 sequences, about 46% of them seen only once. The specimen was blood. The origin of the receptors is a man at least 80 years old in good health.

This clonotype was seen more than once but under ten times. This sequence joins TRBV5-5 and TRBJ2-2; 7 bases match TRBD2. The CDR3 has 16 residues. Trimming removed 1 base from V and 3 bases from J; junction bases left unmatched: 6. Germline CDR1 reads SGHKS; CDR2 reads YYEKEE (reference sequence). The CDR3 sequence: CASSLSGGGYTGELFF. Written as DNA, the CDR3 is TGTGCCAGCAGCTTGTCTGGCGGGGGATACACCGGGGAGCTGTTTTTT.

The rearrangement uses TRBV20-1 and TRBJ2-4, with 8 bases that match TRBD2. The last part of the DNA fits TRBJ2-5 better; the J call may be wrong. Germline CDR1 DFQATT, CDR2 SNEGSKA (reference sequence). The CDR3 runs to 14 residues. The CDR3 sequence: CSVRAGLVIETQYF. Here the CDR3 DNA reads TGCAGTGTCCGAGCGGGACTAGTTATAGAGACCCAGTACTTC.

V and J are TRBV10-3 and TRBJ2-3, with TRBD2 matching 7 bases. The germline gives CDR1 ENHRY, CDR2 SYGVKD. Losses at the gene ends were 7 bases for V and 0 bases for J; bases not matched to a gene: 7. The CDR3 totals 15 residues. In DNA, the CDR3 is TGTGCCATCAAGCCGGGTAGCGGGAGCACAGATACGCAGTATTTT. Translation: CAIKPGSGSTDTQYF.

Comment on this clonotype: Relative to the germline gene, one junction end is altered; a read error may explain this. This chain uses TRBV18 with TRBJ1-2; D ambiguous. There are 14 residues in the CDR3. Germline loops: CDR1 KGHSH, CDR2 LQKENI. The CDR3 nucleotides read TGTGCCAGCTCACCGTACCACACAAGCTATGGCCACACCTTC. Translation: CASSPYHTSYGHTF.

The chain couples TRBV28 to TRBJ1-5; no definite D call. Germline CDR1 reads MDHEN; CDR2 reads SYDVKM. There are 13 residues in the CDR3. Trimming removed 7 bases at V and 5 bases at J, with 12 bases between. As DNA, the CDR3 is TGTGCCAGCACTTCGTCCGGCCATCAGCCCCAGCATTTT. This gives the protein CASTSSGHQPQHF.

This clonotype was recorded a few times. In nucleotides, the CDR3 is TGCAGCGTTGAGTCAACCAGCCAAGAGACCCAGTACTTC. It translates to CSVESTSQETQYF. The genes are TRBV29-1 and TRBJ2-5; the D is unclear. The V and J ends lost 3 bases and 1 base respectively, with 9 bases between them. Germline V gives CDR1 SQVTM, CDR2 ANQGSEA. This CDR3 has 13 residues. The full variable domain, with the rest looked up from reference TRBV29-1 and TRBJ2-5, is SAVISQKPSRDICQRGTSLTIQCQVDSQVTMMFWYRQQPGQSLTLIATANQGSEATYESGFVIDKFPISRPNLTFSTLTVSNMSPEDSSIYLCSVESTSQETQYFGPGTRLLVL.

This clonotype was picked up one time. A read error is possible here, since a much larger clone lies one base away. V usage is TRBV4-3 and J usage is TRBJ2-1; 7 bases are a match to TRBD1. The CDR3 loop spans 13 amino acids. In germline, CDR1 is LGHNA, CDR2 YSLEER. DNA of the CDR3: TGCACCAGCAGCCAAGCCTGGGACAGCGACCAGTTCTTC. It is translated as CTSSQAWDSDQFF.

This clonotype was observed once. The chain carries TRBV25-1 and TRBJ2-2; 14 positions agree with TRBD2. V dropped 7 bases and J dropped 1; count of bases not matched to a gene: 5. The CDR3 runs to 17 residues. CDR1 is MGHDK and CDR2 is SYGVNS in the germline V gene. Written as DNA, the CDR3 is TGTGCCAGCACCGGGACTAGCGGGAGCGGGAACACCGGGGAGCTGTTTTTT. Translating it yields CASTGTSGSGNTGELFF.

This clonotype was recorded at least ten times. The V gene is TRBV28, the J gene TRBJ2-1, with 8 bases fitting TRBD2. Trimming at V came to 3 bases and at J to 0 bases, leaving 1 base not matched to a gene. CDR1 MDHEN and CDR2 SYDVKM come from the germline V gene. The CDR3 is 15 residues long. The CDR3: CASSFLAGSYNEQFF. The CDR3 bases are TGTGCCAGCAGTTTTCTAGCGGGCTCCTACAATGAGCAGTTCTTC.

In this sample, this clonotype turned up many times. A much larger clone is a single base away; this may be a read error. This chain joins TRBV7-2 and TRBJ2-1; 9 bases fit TRBD2. The J call may not be correct, given that the DNA end is closer to TRBJ2-7. This CDR3 is built from 16 residues. The V gene's germline CDR1 is SGHTA and CDR2 FQGNSA. This chain's CDR3 is CASSLFSGGGYNEQYF. The CDR3 coding sequence is TGTGCCAGCAGCTTATTTAGCGGGGGAGGCTACAATGAGCAGTACTTC.

This chain connects TRBV2 to TRBJ2-1, with 7 bases aligning to TRBD1. The CDR3 runs 15 residues. The germline CDR1 and CDR2 sequences are SNHLY and FYNNEI. The J segment lost 4 bases and the V segment lost 3 bases, leaving 6 bases of the junction unmatched. The CDR3 protein is CASSESGGFYNEQFF. In nucleotides, the CDR3 is TGTGCCAGCAGTGAGTCAGGGGGTTTTTACAATGAGCAGTTCTTC.

A few counts support this clonotype. The rearrangement uses TRBV7-2 and TRBJ2-1, with 11 positions matching TRBD1. Germline V gene sequence: CDR1 SGHTA, CDR2 FQGNSA. There are 15 residues in the CDR3. V lost 2 bases and J lost 7; bases outside the gene matches: 4. The CDR3 spells CASSLMGQGGNEQFF. The CDR3 DNA follows: TGTGCCAGCAGCTTAATGGGACAGGGGGGAAATGAGCAGTTCTTC. Full variable domain (remainder filled in from reference TRBV7-2 and TRBJ2-1): GAGVSQSPSNKVTEKGKDVELRCDPISGHTALYWYRQSLGQGLEFLIYFQGNSAPDKSGLPSDRFSAERTGGSVSTLTIQRTQQEDSAVYLCASSLMGQGGNEQFFGPGTRLTVL.

The V call is TRBV5-1, the J call TRBJ2-5; D is unresolved. The CDR3 totals 14 residues. Germline V lookup: CDR1 SGHRS, CDR2 YFSETQ. Trimming shortened V by 4 bases and J by 1 base, and 11 bases separated the two germline ends. The CDR3 DNA reads as TGCGCCAGCAGCGTGATGGGGTCCCAAGAGACCCAGTACTTC. It translates to CASSVMGSQETQYF. Combining the CDR3 with reference TRBV5-1 and TRBJ2-5 gives the whole variable domain KAGVTQTPRYLIKTRGQQVTLSCSPISGHRSVSWYQQTPGQGLQFLFEYFSETQRNKGNFPGRFSGRQFSNSRSEMNVSTLELGDSALYLCASSVMGSQETQYFGPGTRLLVL.

V and J are TRBV6-2 or TRBV6-3 and TRBJ2-4; D is uncertain. The DNA end lines up better with TRBJ2-7; the J call may be wrong. The germline gives CDR1 MNHEY, CDR2 SVGEGT. This CDR3 contains 13 residues. The CDR3 loop reads CASGRLTTYEQYF. As DNA, the CDR3 is TGTGCCAGCGGACGTCTAACCACCTACGAGCAGTACTTC.

This clonotype was observed at least ten times. The chain carries TRBV7-2 and TRBJ1-2; a weak D match, TRBD1 (6 bases). Trimming removed 3 bases from V and 3 bases from J, with 11 bases in between. CDR1 is SGHTA, CDR2 FQGNSA, per germline. The CDR3 spans 14 residues. The CDR3 DNA reads TGTGCCAGCAGCTTGGACAGCCGATACTATGGCTACACCTTC. It translates to CASSLDSRYYGYTF.

This sequence joins TRBV20-1 and TRBJ2-1, with D hard to call. The germline CDR1 and CDR2 sequences are DFQATT and SNEGSKA (reference sequence). The CDR3 loop spans 12 amino acids. V shed 2 bases and J shed 7 bases, with 9 bases lying between them. For the CDR3, the DNA is TGCAGTGCTAGACCCGCTGGGAATGAGCAGTTCTTC. It codes for CSARPAGNEQFF.

This chain joins TRBV7-2 and TRBJ2-1; TRBD1 might be the D (6 bases). Trimming took off 2 bases at V and 11 bases at J, with 7 bases between the two ends. CDR3 length: 11 residues. Per germline, CDR1 SGHTA and CDR2 FQGNSA. The CDR3 loop reads CASSLRGKQFF. DNA of the CDR3: TGTGCCAGCAGCTTAAGGGGGAAGCAGTTCTTC.

V usage is TRBV10-3 and J usage is TRBJ2-5; D gene ambiguous. The CDR3 is made up of 11 amino acids. Per the germline V gene, CDR1 is ENHRY and CDR2 is SYGVKD. V was shortened by 5 bases and J by 3 bases, with 4 bases between the two germline ends. Here the CDR3 DNA reads TGTGCCATCAGTACCGAAGAGACCCAGTACTTC. It translates to CAISTEETQYF.

There are a few counts of this clonotype. The chain couples TRBV28 to TRBJ2-6; D gene uncertain. This CDR3 has 16 residues. V was trimmed by 7 bases and J by 2 bases, leaving 15 bases between them. Germline V gene data show CDR1 as MDHEN and CDR2 as SYDVKM. CDR3 in DNA: TGTGCCAGCACCTTGAATTTAGGAACTGGGGCCAACGTCCTGACTTTC. This codes for CASTLNLGTGANVLTF.

The chain employs TRBV7-2 and TRBJ1-4; 12 bases align to TRBD1. The CDR3 loop spans 20 amino acids. Trimming cost V 5 bases and J 1 base; bases outside gene matches: 14. The germline gives CDR1 SGHTA, CDR2 FQGNSA. The CDR3 here is CASSTRSGQGAQITNEKLFF. CDR3 bases: TGTGCCAGCAGCACCCGGTCGGGACAGGGGGCGCAGATAACTAATGAAAAACTGTTTTTT.

This chain links TRBV18 with TRBJ2-7; 7 bases line up with TRBD1. The better agreement between TRBJ2-5 and the DNA end casts doubt on the J call. Per germline, CDR1 KGHSH and CDR2 LQKENI. There are 15 residues in the CDR3. CDR3 nucleotide sequence: TGTGCCAGCTCACCATTAAGGGGGCAGGGAGAGACCCAGTACTTC. Residues: CASSPLRGQGETQYF.

Of note for this clonotype: Its ends do not fully match the called genes, so a read error is possible. The chain links TRBV6-6 to TRBJ2-1; a weak D match, TRBD2 (6 bases). CDR3 length: 13 residues. The germline gives CDR1 MNHNY, CDR2 SVGAGI (reference sequence). The DNA for the CDR3 is TGTGCCAGCAGTGACTCGAGACTAGTTGAGCAGTTCTTC. Amino acid sequence: CASSDSRLVEQFF.

The chain links TRBV5-1 to TRBJ2-3, with 7 positions matching TRBD2. The CDR3 contains 15 residues. V was pared by 2 bases and J by 3 bases, with 6 bases of the junction left unmatched. Per germline, CDR1 SGHRS and CDR2 YFSETQ. The CDR3 DNA follows: TGCGCCAGCAGCTTTGAATCGCGGGAGACAGATACGCAGTATTTT. This encodes CASSFESRETDTQYF.

This clonotype was seen many times. The rearrangement uses TRBV7-6 and TRBJ2-7; possibly TRBD1 for D (6 bases). This CDR3 comprises 15 residues. Germline CDR1 reads SGHVS; CDR2 reads FNYEAQ. Trimming took off 0 bases at V and 1 base at J, with 10 bases between the two ends. In DNA form, the CDR3 reads TGTGCCAGCAGCTTAGCCTCGGACAGTTCCTACGAGCAGTACTTC. Translation gives CASSLASDSSYEQYF.

This clonotype occurred a few times. V gene TRBV3-1 combines with J gene TRBJ2-5, with a possible D match to TRBD2 (5 bases). Germline CDR1 is LGHDT and CDR2 is YNNKEL (reference sequence). The CDR3 loop spans 12 amino acids. V was pared by 3 bases and J by 7 bases, with 9 bases between. CDR3 residues: CASSHSEGTQYF. DNA for the CDR3: TGTGCCAGCAGCCACTCCGAGGGGACCCAGTACTTC.

The chain recombines TRBV4-3 with TRBJ2-1; D gene unclear. CDR3 length equals 16 residues. Trimming left V 0 bases short and J 3 bases short, with 12 bases between. Germline CDR1 and CDR2: LGHNA and YSLEER. The CDR3 loop reads CASSQDVGTNYNEQFF. The CDR3 coding sequence is TGCGCCAGCAGCCAAGACGTCGGAACAAACTACAATGAGCAGTTCTTC.

J is TRBJ1-2 and V is TRBV5-6; the D is unclear. Germline assignment: CDR1 SGHDT and CDR2 YYEEEE. Deletions cut 3 bases from V and 7 bases from J, with 10 bases between. The CDR3 length is 12 residues. CDR3 protein: CASSSTPGGYTF. The CDR3, as DNA: TGTGCCAGCAGCTCGACACCGGGTGGCTACACCTTC.

As concerns this clonotype: A clone one base away is much larger, so this may be a read error. The gene calls are TRBV29-1 and TRBJ2-7, with D unclear. V lost 4 bases and J lost 4, with 11 bases in between. The germline V gene encodes CDR1 SQVTM and CDR2 ANQGSEA. CDR3 length: 12 amino acids. The CDR3 nucleotides read TGCAGCGTTGGGGTGGCTACGTACGAGCAGTACTTC. It is translated as CSVGVATYEQYF.

The chain has TRBV5-1 and TRBJ2-2; D ambiguous. Trimming cost V 6 bases and J 1 base, with 7 bases left between them. Germline V lookup: CDR1 SGHRS, CDR2 YFSETQ. The CDR3 extends over 13 amino acids. The CDR3 reads CASTVRNTGELFF. The CDR3 DNA reads as TGCGCCAGCACGGTTAGGAACACCGGGGAGCTGTTTTTT.

Only a few counts were recorded for this clonotype. This clone may be a read error of a much larger clone one base away. The rearrangement uses TRBV29-1 and TRBJ2-5, with TRBD1 identical over 11 bases. The CDR3 covers 13 residues. Germline values: CDR1 SQVTM, CDR2 ANQGSEA. V shed 6 bases and J 4 bases; nucleotides not matched to a gene: 4. For the CDR3, the DNA is TGCAGCGTCTCCGGGACAGGGGGAGAGACCCAGTACTTC. Translating gives CSVSGTGGETQYF.

The J gene is TRBJ2-2, the V gene TRBV24-1; D is ambiguous. CDR1 and CDR2 (germline): KGHDR, SFDVKD. V lost 5 bases and J lost 5, with 11 bases in between. This CDR3 contains 14 residues. The CDR3, as DNA: TGTGCCACCAGTGCCGAGGCTGTGACCGGGGAGCTGTTTTTT. It translates to CATSAEAVTGELFF.

The chain is built from TRBV2 and TRBJ2-3; D ambiguous. The V end was cut by 2 bases, the J end by 2 bases, with 2 bases between. Germline CDR1 is SNHLY and CDR2 is FYNNEI. The CDR3 is 12 residues long. The CDR3 DNA reads as TGTGCCAGCAGTGAACCCACAGATACGCAGTATTTT. It encodes CASSEPTDTQYF.